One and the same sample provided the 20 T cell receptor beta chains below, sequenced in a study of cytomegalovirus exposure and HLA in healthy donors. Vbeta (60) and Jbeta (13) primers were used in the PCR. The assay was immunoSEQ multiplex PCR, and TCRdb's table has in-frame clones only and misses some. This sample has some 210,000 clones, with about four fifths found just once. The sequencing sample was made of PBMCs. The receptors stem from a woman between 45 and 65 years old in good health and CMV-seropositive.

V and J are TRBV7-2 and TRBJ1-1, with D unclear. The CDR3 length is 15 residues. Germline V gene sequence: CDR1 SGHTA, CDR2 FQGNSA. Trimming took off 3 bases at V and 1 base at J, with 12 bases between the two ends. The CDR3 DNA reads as TGTGCCAGCAGCTTTCTGGGCTCATCGAACACTGAAGCTTTCTTT. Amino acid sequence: CASSFLGSSNTEAFF.

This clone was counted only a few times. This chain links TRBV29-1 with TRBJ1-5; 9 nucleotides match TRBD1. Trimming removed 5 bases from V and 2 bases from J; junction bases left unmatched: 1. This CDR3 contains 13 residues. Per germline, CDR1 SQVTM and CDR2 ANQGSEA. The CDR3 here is CSVRTGGNQPQHF. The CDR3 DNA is TGCAGCGTTAGGACAGGGGGCAATCAGCCCCAGCATTTT.

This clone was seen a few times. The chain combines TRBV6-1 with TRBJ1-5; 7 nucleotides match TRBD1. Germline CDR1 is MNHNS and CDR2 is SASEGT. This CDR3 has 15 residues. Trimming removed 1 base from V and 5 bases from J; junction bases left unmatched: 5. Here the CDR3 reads CASSEGQGEYQPQHF. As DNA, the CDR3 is TGTGCCAGCAGTGAAGGGCAGGGGGAATATCAGCCCCAGCATTTT.

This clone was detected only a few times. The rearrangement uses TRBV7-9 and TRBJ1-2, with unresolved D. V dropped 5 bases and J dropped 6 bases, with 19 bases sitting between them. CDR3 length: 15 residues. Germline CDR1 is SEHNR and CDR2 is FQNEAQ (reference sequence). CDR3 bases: TGTGCCAGCAGCGCCCTGAGCAAGGTCCAGGATGGCTACACCTTC. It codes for CASSALSKVQDGYTF.

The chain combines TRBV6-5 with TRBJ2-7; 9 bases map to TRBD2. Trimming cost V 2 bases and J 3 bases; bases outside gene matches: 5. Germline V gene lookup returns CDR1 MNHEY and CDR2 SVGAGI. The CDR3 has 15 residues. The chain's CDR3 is CASSYPSGAIYEQYF. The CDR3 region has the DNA TGTGCCAGCAGTTACCCTAGCGGGGCCATCTACGAGCAGTACTTC.

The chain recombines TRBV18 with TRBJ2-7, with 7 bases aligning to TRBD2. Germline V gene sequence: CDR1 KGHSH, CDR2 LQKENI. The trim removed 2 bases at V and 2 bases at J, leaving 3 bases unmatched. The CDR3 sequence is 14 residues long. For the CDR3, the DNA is TGTGCCAGCTCACCAAAGCGGGGCCCCTACGAGCAGTACTTC. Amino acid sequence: CASSPKRGPYEQYF.

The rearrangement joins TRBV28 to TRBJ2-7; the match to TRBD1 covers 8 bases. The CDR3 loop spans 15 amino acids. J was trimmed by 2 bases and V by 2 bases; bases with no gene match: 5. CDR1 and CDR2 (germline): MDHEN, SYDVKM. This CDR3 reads CASSLGGQETYEQYF. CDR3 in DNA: TGTGCCAGCAGTTTAGGGGGACAGGAGACCTACGAGCAGTACTTC. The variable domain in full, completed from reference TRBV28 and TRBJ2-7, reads DVKVTQSSRYLVKRTGEKVFLECVQDMDHENMFWYRQDPGLGLRLIYFSYDVKMKEKGDIPEGYSVSREKKERFSLILESASTNQTSMYLCASSLGGQETYEQYFGPGTRLTVT.

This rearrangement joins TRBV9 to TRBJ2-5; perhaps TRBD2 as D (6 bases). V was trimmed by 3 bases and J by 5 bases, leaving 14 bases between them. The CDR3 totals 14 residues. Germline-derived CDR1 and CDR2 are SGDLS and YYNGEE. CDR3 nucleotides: TGTGCCAGCAGCGCGGGGGTAGGGTTTGAGACCCAGTACTTC. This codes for CASSAGVGFETQYF.

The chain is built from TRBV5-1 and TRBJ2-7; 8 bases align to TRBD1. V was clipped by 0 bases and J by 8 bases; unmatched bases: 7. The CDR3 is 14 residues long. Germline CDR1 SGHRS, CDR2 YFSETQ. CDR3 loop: CASSLGGQGIKQYF. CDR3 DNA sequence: TGCGCCAGCAGCTTGGGAGGACAGGGAATCAAGCAGTACTTC. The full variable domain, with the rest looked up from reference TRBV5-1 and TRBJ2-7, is KAGVTQTPRYLIKTRGQQVTLSCSPISGHRSVSWYQQTPGQGLQFLFEYFSETQRNKGNFPGRFSGRQFSNSRSEMNVSTLELGDSALYLCASSLGGQGIKQYFGPGTRLTVT.

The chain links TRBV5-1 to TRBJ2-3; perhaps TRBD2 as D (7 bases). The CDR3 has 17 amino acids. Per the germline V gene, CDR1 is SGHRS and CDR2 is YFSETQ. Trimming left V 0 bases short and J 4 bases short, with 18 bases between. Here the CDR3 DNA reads TGCGCCAGCAGCTTGGCTAGTGGGGGGGCTAGCTCAGATACGCAGTATTTT. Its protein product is CASSLASGGASSDTQYF.

CDR3 bases: TGTGCCAGCAGCTCACACAGGGGGCAGAACTATGGCTACACCTTC. Residues: CASSSHRGQNYGYTF. J is TRBJ1-2 and V is TRBV7-6; the match to TRBD1 covers 9 bases. The CDR3 covers 15 residues. CDR1 is SGHVS and CDR2 is FNYEAQ in the germline V gene. V gave up 4 bases and J gave up 2 bases; unmatched junction bases: 5.

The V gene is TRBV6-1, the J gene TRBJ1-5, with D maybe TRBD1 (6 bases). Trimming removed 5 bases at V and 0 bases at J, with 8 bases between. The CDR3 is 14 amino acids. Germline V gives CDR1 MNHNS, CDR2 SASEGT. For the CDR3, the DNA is TGTGCCAGCAGTACGACAGGTAGCAATCAGCCCCAGCATTTT. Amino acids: CASSTTGSNQPQHF.

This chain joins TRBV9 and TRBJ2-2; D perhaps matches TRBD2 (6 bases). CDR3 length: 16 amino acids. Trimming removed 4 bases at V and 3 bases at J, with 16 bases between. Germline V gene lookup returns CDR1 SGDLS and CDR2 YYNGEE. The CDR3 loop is CASSSSGGSDTGELFF. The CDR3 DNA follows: TGTGCCAGCAGCTCGAGTGGAGGGAGTGACACCGGGGAGCTGTTTTTT.

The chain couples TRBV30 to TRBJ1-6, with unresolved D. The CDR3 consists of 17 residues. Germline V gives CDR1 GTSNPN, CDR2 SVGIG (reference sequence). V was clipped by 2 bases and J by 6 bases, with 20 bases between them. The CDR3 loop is CAWSLSTAGTGNSPLHF. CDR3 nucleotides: TGTGCCTGGAGTCTTAGTACAGCGGGCACGGGTAATTCACCCCTCCACTTT. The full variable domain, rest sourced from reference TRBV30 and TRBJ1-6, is SQTIHQWPATLVQPVGSPLSLECTVEGTSNPNLYWYRQAAGRGLQLLFYSVGIGQISSEVPQNLSASRPQDRQFILSSKKLLLSDSGFYLCAWSLSTAGTGNSPLHFGNGTRLTVT.

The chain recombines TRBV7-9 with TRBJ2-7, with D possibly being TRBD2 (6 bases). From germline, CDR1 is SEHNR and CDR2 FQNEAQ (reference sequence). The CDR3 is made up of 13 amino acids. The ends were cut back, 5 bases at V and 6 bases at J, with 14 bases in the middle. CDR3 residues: CASSPRQGGEQYF. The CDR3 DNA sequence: TGTGCCAGCAGCCCTCGTCAGGGAGGCGAGCAGTACTTC.

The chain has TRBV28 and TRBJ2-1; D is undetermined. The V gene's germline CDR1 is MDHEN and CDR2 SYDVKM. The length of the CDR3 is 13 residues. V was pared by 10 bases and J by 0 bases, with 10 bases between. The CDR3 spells CAIRSSSYNEQFF. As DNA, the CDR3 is TGTGCCATTCGGAGTAGCTCCTACAATGAGCAGTTCTTC.

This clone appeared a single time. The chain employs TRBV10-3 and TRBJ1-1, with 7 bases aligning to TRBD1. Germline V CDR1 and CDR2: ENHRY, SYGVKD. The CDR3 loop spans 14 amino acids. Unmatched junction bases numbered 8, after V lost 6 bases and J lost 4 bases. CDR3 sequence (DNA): TGTGCCATCAGCCGACAGGGATCGATCACTGAAGCTTTCTTT. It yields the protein CAISRQGSITEAFF.

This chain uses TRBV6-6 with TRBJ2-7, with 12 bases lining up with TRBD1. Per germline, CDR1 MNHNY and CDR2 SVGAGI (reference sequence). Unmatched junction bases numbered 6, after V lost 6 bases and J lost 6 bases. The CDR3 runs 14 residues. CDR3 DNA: TGTGCCAGCAGAACCGGGACAGGGGGCTTCGAGCAGTACTTC. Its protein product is CASRTGTGGFEQYF.

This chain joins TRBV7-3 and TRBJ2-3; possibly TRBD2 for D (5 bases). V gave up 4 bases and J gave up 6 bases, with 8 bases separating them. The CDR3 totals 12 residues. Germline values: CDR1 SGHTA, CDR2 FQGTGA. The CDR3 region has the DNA TGTGCCAGCAGCTCCGGGATGGATACGCAGTATTTT. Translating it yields CASSSGMDTQYF. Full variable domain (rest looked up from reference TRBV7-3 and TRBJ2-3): GAGVSQTPSNKVTEKGKYVELRCDPISGHTALYWYRQSLGQGPEFLIYFQGTGAADDSGLPNDRFFAVRPEGSVSTLKIQRTERGDSAVYLCASSSGMDTQYFGPGTRLTVL.

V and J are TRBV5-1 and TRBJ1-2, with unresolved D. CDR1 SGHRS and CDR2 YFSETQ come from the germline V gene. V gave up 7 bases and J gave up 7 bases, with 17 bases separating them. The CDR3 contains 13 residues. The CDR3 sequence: CASRVQTRGGYTF. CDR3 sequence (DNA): TGCGCCAGCCGCGTCCAGACACGGGGTGGCTACACCTTC.